One sample yielded the 26 T cell receptor beta chains listed below, sequenced in a study of OX40 agonist ivuxolimab in advanced cancers. This table comes from immunoSEQ multiplex PCR, and its TCRdb copy is limited to in-frame clones, with some not included. The sample consists of about 22,000 clones, 84% of them appearing once. The sample was CD4+ or CD8+ T cells sorted from blood, taken in a trial of the OX40 agonist ivuxolimab. These receptors originate from an adult with an advanced solid tumor such as melanoma, head and neck, liver or kidney cancer.

This chain links TRBV27 with TRBJ2-2; D ambiguous. Germline-derived CDR1 and CDR2 are MNHEY and SMNVEV (reference sequence). The CDR3 is 14 amino acids. Trimming left V 5 bases short and J 2 bases short, with 9 bases between. CDR3 in amino acids: CASSASSNTGELFF. CDR3 sequence (DNA): TGTGCCAGCAGTGCGTCCAGCAACACCGGGGAGCTGTTTTTT.

The V call is TRBV27, the J call TRBJ1-2, with 9 bases fitting TRBD1. Germline V gene sequence: CDR1 MNHEY, CDR2 SMNVEV (reference sequence). CDR3 length equals 13 residues. V lost 6 bases to trimming and J lost 8 bases; unmatched junction nucleotides: 7. CDR3 bases: TGTGCCAGCAGAACACAGGGGGCGATCGGCTACACCTTC. Amino acid sequence: CASRTQGAIGYTF.

A word on this clone: The junction shows a germline mismatch at one end, possibly a read error. The chain joins TRBV7-2 to TRBJ1-6; D uncertain. CDR3 length equals 15 residues. Germline V gene sequence: CDR1 SGHTA, CDR2 FQGNSA. The CDR3 here is CASSQVGGEYGPLHF. CDR3 in DNA: TGCGCCAGCAGCCAAGTCGGTGGCGAATACGGACCCCTCCACTTT.

This chain links TRBV7-9 with TRBJ2-7; TRBD1 agrees at 9 bases. The CDR3 loop spans 16 amino acids. The germline gives CDR1 SEHNR, CDR2 FQNEAQ (reference sequence). V trimming: 5 bases; J trimming: 6 bases; junction bases outside the gene matches: 14. CDR3 bases: TGTGCCAGCAGCCCCGCGACGGGGACAGGGTTCCTCGAGCAGTACTTC. Translation: CASSPATGTGFLEQYF. The full variable domain, completed using reference TRBV7-9 and TRBJ2-7, is DTGVSQNPRHKITKRGQNVTFRCDPISEHNRLYWYRQTLGQGPEFLTYFQNEAQLEKSRLLSDRFSAERPKGSFSTLEIQRTEQGDSAMYLCASSPATGTGFLEQYFGPGTRLTVT.

This chain links TRBV19 with TRBJ1-2, with a weak D call TRBD1 (6 bases). CDR1 is LNHDA, CDR2 SQIVND, per germline (reference sequence). CDR3 size: 12 residues. Trimming pared 6 bases from V and 7 bases from J, leaving 12 bases between. The CDR3 loop is CASRSGQLGYTF. The DNA of the CDR3 is TGTGCCAGTAGAAGTGGACAGCTTGGCTACACCTTC.

On this clone itself: Within the sample, other DNA sequences also encode this same CDR3. DNA of the CDR3: TGTGCCTGGGGTCTTTGGGGGGGGCTCTCCTACAATGAGCAGTTCTTC. Residues: CAWGLWGGLSYNEQFF. The chain carries TRBV30 and TRBJ2-1; D possibly corresponds to TRBD2 (7 bases). The CDR3 spans 16 residues. Trimming removed 5 bases at V and 0 bases at J, with 17 bases between. Germline V gives CDR1 GTSNPN, CDR2 SVGIG (reference sequence).

This clone was observed a handful of times. V and J are TRBV11-2 and TRBJ2-2; 11 bases fit TRBD2. The CDR3 sequence is 18 residues long. CDR1 is SGHAT and CDR2 is FQNNGV in the germline V gene. V dropped 0 bases and J dropped 3; count of bases not matched to a gene: 6. CDR3 sequence (DNA): TGTGCCAGCAGCTTAGATGGCCTAGCGGGGGGCTACACCGGGGAGCTGTTTTTT. Translation: CASSLDGLAGGYTGELFF.

This clone was seen more than once but under ten times. The genes are TRBV5-1 and TRBJ2-1; 9 bases agree with TRBD2. The CDR3 loop spans 18 amino acids. The V gene end was trimmed by 0 bases and the J gene end by 4 bases; junction bases not matched to a gene: 11. Germline loops: CDR1 SGHRS, CDR2 YFSETQ. This CDR3 is CASSLESLGLAGYNEQFF. In DNA, the CDR3 is TGCGCCAGCAGCTTGGAAAGCCTGGGTCTAGCGGGGTACAATGAGCAGTTCTTC.

The chain recombines TRBV28 with TRBJ2-7; 12 nucleotides align to TRBD1. Per the germline V gene, CDR1 is MDHEN and CDR2 is SYDVKM. V was pared by 6 bases and J by 0 bases, with 6 bases of the junction left unmatched. The CDR3 spans 16 residues. The CDR3 reads CASSPPGQGASYEQYF. The CDR3, as DNA: TGTGCCAGCAGCCCCCCGGGACAGGGGGCCTCCTACGAGCAGTACTTC.

The chain couples TRBV7-6 to TRBJ1-3; D remains ambiguous. The V and J ends lost 4 bases and 1 base respectively, with 8 bases between them. Germline V gene lookup returns CDR1 SGHVS and CDR2 FNYEAQ. CDR3 length equals 14 residues. The CDR3 region has the DNA TGTGCCAGCAGCTCGCCGGGATCTGGAAACACCATATATTTT. Translating it yields CASSSPGSGNTIYF. The variable domain in full, with the rest retrieved from reference TRBV7-6 and TRBJ1-3, is GAGVSQSPRYKVTKRGQDVALRCDPISGHVSLYWYRQALGQGPEFLTYFNYEAQQDKSGLPNDRFSAERPEGSISTLTIQRTEQRDSAMYRCASSSPGSGNTIYFGEGSWLTVV.

The gene calls are TRBV20-1 and TRBJ1-4; D uncertain. V lost 7 bases and J lost 8, with 8 bases in between. Germline CDR1 is DFQATT and CDR2 is SNEGSKA (reference sequence). This CDR3 is built from 10 residues. CDR3 sequence reads: CSVRHEKLFF. The CDR3 DNA follows: TGCAGTGTGAGGCACGAAAAACTGTTTTTT.

The rearrangement links TRBV19 to TRBJ2-2; D is ambiguous. The CDR3 is 13 residues long. V dropped 1 base and J dropped 6 bases, with 6 bases sitting between them. The germline V gene has CDR1 LNHDA and CDR2 SQIVND (reference sequence). The CDR3 coding sequence is TGTGCCAGTAGTATAGTTTATCCCGGGGAGCTGTTTTTT. It translates to CASSIVYPGELFF. The full variable domain, with the rest looked up from reference TRBV19 and TRBJ2-2, is DGGITQSPKYLFRKEGQNVTLSCEQNLNHDAMYWYRQDPGQGLRLIYYSQIVNDFQKGDIAEGYSVSREKKESFPLTVTSAQKNPTAFYLCASSIVYPGELFFGEGSRLTVL.

The chain carries TRBV27 and TRBJ1-3; 7 bases line up with TRBD1. Per germline, CDR1 MNHEY and CDR2 SMNVEV (reference sequence). This CDR3 is 16 amino acids long. V shed 0 bases, J shed 3 bases, and the junction held 5 bases outside the gene matches. The CDR3 coding sequence is TGTGCCAGCAGTTTATCCGGAGGGGGCTTTGGAAACACCATATATTTT. As protein: CASSLSGGGFGNTIYF.

The J gene is TRBJ1-1, the V gene TRBV7-2; no reliable D call. The CDR3 is 14 residues long. The germline V and J ends were trimmed by 5 bases and 2 bases, with 12 bases remaining between them. Germline CDR1 SGHTA, CDR2 FQGNSA. The CDR3 protein is CASSLILLNTEAFF. Written as DNA, the CDR3 is TGTGCCAGCAGCCTGATACTTCTTAACACTGAAGCTTTCTTT.

The V call is TRBV7-9, the J call TRBJ2-1; perhaps D is TRBD1 or TRBD2 (6 bases each). The CDR3 is 14 amino acids. V was shortened by 5 bases and J by 4 bases, with 12 bases between the two germline ends. Per the germline V gene, CDR1 is SEHNR and CDR2 is FQNEAQ (reference sequence). The CDR3 here is CASSPGEVYNEQFF. CDR3 DNA: TGTGCCAGCAGCCCAGGGGAGGTTTACAATGAGCAGTTCTTC.

Only one count was recorded for this clone. The genes are TRBV4-1 and TRBJ2-7; unclear D gene. In germline, CDR1 is MGHRA, CDR2 YSYEKL. Trimming left V 4 bases short and J 2 bases short, with 12 bases between. This CDR3 spans 14 amino acids. The CDR3 DNA follows: TGCGCCAGCAGCCCAGCTCTGGGCGCCTACGAGCAGTACTTC. Its protein product is CASSPALGAYEQYF.

This chain uses TRBV5-1 with TRBJ1-2; unclear D gene. This CDR3 contains 15 residues. Per the germline V gene, CDR1 is SGHRS and CDR2 is YFSETQ. V lost 9 bases, J lost 2 bases, and 20 bases lay in between. CDR3 DNA: TGCGCCACCACCCCATTTTACGACGGAAACTATGGCTACACCTTC. Translating gives CATTPFYDGNYGYTF.

V and J are TRBV9 and TRBJ2-7; weak D call: TRBD1 (5 bases). V was pared by 0 bases and J by 2 bases, with 9 bases between. The length of the CDR3 is 14 residues. Germline CDR1 reads SGDLS; CDR2 reads YYNGEE. CDR3 in amino acids: CASSVGQGPYEQYF. The CDR3 DNA reads TGTGCCAGCAGCGTAGGTCAGGGCCCCTACGAGCAGTACTTC.

This clone was seen more than once but under ten times. The chain couples TRBV29-1 to TRBJ1-1; D not resolved. The V end was cut by 6 bases, the J end by 0 bases, with 14 bases between. Germline loops: CDR1 SQVTM, CDR2 ANQGSEA. The CDR3 is 14 amino acids. CDR3 nucleotides: TGCAGCGTCGAGAGTGTAGCGCTGAACACTGAAGCTTTCTTT. Protein: CSVESVALNTEAFF.

The chain links TRBV4-1 to TRBJ2-2; the match to TRBD1 covers 7 bases. CDR3 length: 15 residues. Losses at the gene ends were 3 bases for V and 4 bases for J; bases not matched to a gene: 5. Looked up from germline, CDR1 is MGHRA and CDR2 is YSYEKL. The CDR3 DNA reads as TGCGCCAGCAGCCAGGCCCGACAGGGCACCGGGGAGCTGTTTTTT. Protein: CASSQARQGTGELFF.

The rearrangement uses TRBV18 and TRBJ1-1; D is undetermined. The CDR3 spans 15 residues. The V end was cut by 6 bases, the J end by 4 bases, with 18 bases between. Per the germline V gene, CDR1 is KGHSH and CDR2 is LQKENI. CDR3 bases: TGTGCCAGCTCCCTCCGCGGTGACCGCGGCACTGAAGCTTTCTTT. Translated, it gives CASSLRGDRGTEAFF.

The V call is TRBV27, the J call TRBJ2-2; either TRBD1 or TRBD2 may fit D (6 bases each). Germline V gene sequence: CDR1 MNHEY, CDR2 SMNVEV (reference sequence). Trimming took 3 bases from V and 6 from J, leaving 8 bases between them. The CDR3 is 13 residues long. In nucleotides, the CDR3 is TGTGCCAGCAGTTTGGGGGGCCCCGGGGAGCTGTTTTTT. It yields the protein CASSLGGPGELFF.

The rearrangement uses TRBV27 and TRBJ1-1, with TRBD1 identical over 8 bases. Germline CDR1 is MNHEY and CDR2 is SMNVEV (reference sequence). This CDR3 is built from 15 residues. V was clipped by 5 bases and J by 4 bases; unmatched bases: 9. The CDR3 nucleotides read TGTGCCAGCAGTATTCATGGACAGGGAAGCACTGAAGCTTTCTTT. Encoded protein: CASSIHGQGSTEAFF.

The chain recombines TRBV28 with TRBJ2-4; the D is unclear. The V end was cut by 4 bases, the J end by 2 bases, with 12 bases between. The germline V gene has CDR1 MDHEN and CDR2 SYDVKM. The CDR3 is 15 amino acids. The CDR3 nucleotides read TGTGCCAGCAGTTATGATGGGGTAACCAAAAACATTCAGTACTTC. Translation gives CASSYDGVTKNIQYF.

This clone was seen more than once but under ten times. The CDR3 end shows no conserved phenylalanine or tryptophan, and so a read error is likely. It is unclear where the CDR3 begins or ends on the DNA, so no DNA is shown, and the CDR3 is as TCRdb lists it. This rearrangement joins TRBV5-3 to TRBJ1-1. TRBV5-3 is treated as an ORF (open reading frame) with a function not yet certain. A total of 9 residues make up the CDR3, ends included. The CDR3 here is CARSSGTKR.

This clone was seen more than once but under ten times. V usage is TRBV6-5 and J usage is TRBJ2-7, with D perhaps given as TRBD1 or TRBD2 (5 bases each). CDR3 length: 13 amino acids. V shed 10 bases and J shed 1 base, with 14 bases lying between them. Germline CDR1 and CDR2: MNHEY and SVGAGI. The CDR3 coding sequence is TGTGCCACCAGACGGGACGGATCCTACGAGCAGTACTTC. Encoded protein: CATRRDGSYEQYF.